The 20 T cell receptor beta chains given below trace back to one sample, sequenced in a study of blood T cell repertoires in COVID-19. Measured with immunoSEQ multiplex PCR; TCRdb has only the in-frame clones, and not every one. This repertoire shows about 150,000 clones, 85% to 90% found once; its top ten account for about 2.1%. What was sequenced was peripheral blood. The receptors derive from a man aged 50 to 60 who had recovered from COVID-19.

The chain combines TRBV15 with TRBJ2-5; TRBD1 aligns across 7 bases. CDR1 LNHNV and CDR2 YYDKDF come from the germline V gene (reference sequence). The CDR3 totals 17 residues. V was clipped by 3 bases and J by 1 base; unmatched bases: 11. Written as DNA, the CDR3 is TGTGCCACCAGCAGGGGCAGGGATGCAGGGGGCCAAGAGACCCAGTACTTC. This sequence encodes CATSRGRDAGGQETQYF. The full variable domain, its missing parts supplied by reference TRBV15 and TRBJ2-5, is DAMVIQNPRYQVTQFGKPVTLSCSQTLNHNVMYWYQQKSSQAPKLLFHYYDKDFNNEADTPDNFQSRRPNTSFCFLDIRSPGLGDTAMYLCATSRGRDAGGQETQYFGPGTRLLVL.

V gene TRBV28 combines with J gene TRBJ2-3, with D possibly being TRBD1 (6 bases). Germline CDR1 MDHEN, CDR2 SYDVKM. This CDR3 comprises 16 residues. The germline V and J ends were trimmed by 5 bases and 2 bases, with 17 bases remaining between them. The CDR3: CASSPPGHHPTDTQYF. DNA for the CDR3: TGTGCCAGCAGTCCCCCGGGACACCATCCCACAGATACGCAGTATTTT.

The gene calls are TRBV3-1 (or the pseudogene TRBV3-2) and TRBJ2-3, with D possibly being TRBD1 (6 bases). The CDR3 consists of 17 residues. V was shortened by 4 bases and J by 4 bases, with 21 bases between the two germline ends. Germline CDR1 and CDR2: LGHDT and YNNKEL (reference sequence). The CDR3 reads CASSPYPQGYKADTQYF. In DNA form, the CDR3 reads TGTGCCAGCAGCCCATATCCCCAGGGGTACAAAGCAGATACGCAGTATTTT.

The chain is built from TRBV11-2 and TRBJ2-5; D might be TRBD2 (5 bases). Trimming shortened V by 5 bases and J by 4 bases, and 29 bases separated the two germline ends. Germline-derived CDR1 and CDR2 are SGHAT and FQNNGV. The CDR3 sequence is 19 residues long. The CDR3 region has the DNA TGTGCCAGCAGCCACAGCTCGGGGTTTTTAGGCCCTGTTGGAGAGACCCAGTACTTC. This translates into CASSHSSGFLGPVGETQYF.

J is TRBJ1-5 and V is TRBV6-5; a weak D match, TRBD1 (5 bases). Germline V gene lookup returns CDR1 MNHEY and CDR2 SVGAGI. V shed 7 bases and J shed 4 bases, with 17 bases lying between them. CDR3 length: 15 amino acids. The CDR3 protein is CASNLARGVNQPQHF. CDR3 nucleotide sequence: TGTGCCAGCAATCTAGCCCGGGGGGTGAATCAGCCCCAGCATTTT.

The J gene is TRBJ2-7, the V gene TRBV27; TRBD2 matches at 7 bases. This CDR3 is 14 amino acids long. The germline V gene has CDR1 MNHEY and CDR2 SMNVEV (reference sequence). Trimming at V came to 3 bases and at J to 0 bases, leaving 2 bases not matched to a gene. The CDR3 reads CASSLGRGSYEQYF. The CDR3, as DNA: TGTGCCAGCAGTTTGGGGAGGGGCTCCTACGAGCAGTACTTC.

In nucleotides, the CDR3 is TGTGCCAGCACCCCTCTTACCGGGGAGCTGTTTTTT. Translated: CASTPLTGELFF. This chain uses TRBV6-5 with TRBJ2-2; no clear D gene. This CDR3 spans 12 amino acids. Germline assignment: CDR1 MNHEY and CDR2 SVGAGI. Trimming removed 7 bases from V and 5 bases from J, with 8 bases in between.

The rearrangement uses TRBV27 and TRBJ1-3; 7 bases align to TRBD1. The CDR3 has 17 amino acids. With V trimmed by 5 bases and J by 0 bases, 10 bases remained unmatched. Germline V CDR1 and CDR2: MNHEY, SMNVEV (reference sequence). The CDR3 sequence is CASSLQNRDSSGNTIYF. The CDR3 DNA is TGTGCCAGCAGTCTTCAAAACCGGGACAGCTCTGGAAACACCATATATTTT.

V and J are TRBV19 and TRBJ2-4, with 8 bases identical to TRBD1. The CDR3 has 17 amino acids. With 5 bases clipped from V and 0 bases from J, the junction kept 9 bases outside the gene matches. Germline lookup yields CDR1 LNHDA and CDR2 SQIVND (reference sequence). This CDR3 reads CASSSQQGARAKNIQYF. The CDR3 DNA sequence: TGTGCCAGTAGTTCCCAGCAGGGGGCGAGAGCCAAAAACATTCAGTACTTC.

CDR3 in amino acids: CASGSNRANTGELFF. CDR3 bases: TGTGCTAGTGGTTCAAACAGAGCTAACACCGGGGAGCTGTTTTTT. The chain carries TRBV12-5 and TRBJ2-2; D is uncertain. Germline CDR1 is LGHNT and CDR2 is FRNRAP. This CDR3 comprises 15 residues. V lost 4 bases to trimming and J lost 2 bases, with 11 bases between them.

The genes are TRBV3-1 (or the pseudogene TRBV3-2) and TRBJ2-5; 14 bases match TRBD2. The V gene's germline CDR1 is LGHDT and CDR2 YNNKEL (reference sequence). V gave up 4 bases and J gave up 5 bases; unmatched junction bases: 12. The CDR3 consists of 18 residues. The CDR3 nucleotides read TGTGCCAGCAGCCGATATTCCGGGACTAGCGGGGGAAGGGAGACCCAGTACTTC. Its translation is CASSRYSGTSGGRETQYF.

This chain connects TRBV7-2 to TRBJ2-2, with 7 bases that match TRBD2. This CDR3 has 16 residues. With 1 base clipped from V and 6 bases from J, the junction kept 8 bases outside the gene matches. From germline, CDR1 is SGHTA and CDR2 FQGNSA. CDR3 residues: CASSLGGGRFPGELFF. CDR3 in DNA: TGTGCCAGCAGCTTAGGGGGGGGAAGGTTCCCCGGGGAGCTGTTTTTT.

This chain uses TRBV4-1 with TRBJ1-4; TRBD1 matches 11 bases. Germline CDR1 reads MGHRA; CDR2 reads YSYEKL. Trimming cost V 5 bases and J 7 bases; bases outside gene matches: 6. This CDR3 is 15 amino acids long. In DNA, the CDR3 is TGCGCCAGCAGCTACTCCGGGACAGGGGGTGAAAAACTGTTTTTT. Protein product: CASSYSGTGGEKLFF.

The chain couples TRBV28 to TRBJ2-1; TRBD1 matches at 12 bases. CDR1 is MDHEN and CDR2 is SYDVKM in the germline V gene. V shed 1 base and J 8 bases; nucleotides not matched to a gene: 9. The CDR3 consists of 17 residues. CDR3 in amino acids: CASSLFSLGQGAYEQFF. For the CDR3, the DNA is TGTGCCAGCAGTTTATTTTCTTTGGGACAGGGGGCATATGAGCAGTTCTTC.

In regard to this clone: Other DNA sequences in the sample encode the same CDR3. This chain links TRBV5-8 with TRBJ2-5; 8 bases fit TRBD2. Looked up from germline, CDR1 is SGHTS and CDR2 is YDEGEE. The CDR3 is 15 amino acids. Trimming cost V 6 bases and J 2 bases; bases outside gene matches: 9. CDR3 DNA sequence: TGTGCCAGCAATCCGGGAGGGACTCTTCAAGAGACCCAGTACTTC. Translating it yields CASNPGGTLQETQYF.

The chain joins TRBV5-3 to TRBJ2-3, with D possibly TRBD2 on 6 matching bases. TRBV5-3 is assigned to the ORF class and has an uncertain function. V lost 4 bases and J 1 base, leaving 10 bases between the germline ends. The CDR3 runs 14 residues. The CDR3 bases are TGTGCCAGAAGCCGGGACTCCTGCACAGATACGCAGTATTTT. It translates to CARSRDSCTDTQYF.

The chain couples TRBV9 to TRBJ1-2, with TRBD1 as a possible D gene (6 bases). The CDR3 is made up of 12 amino acids. The V gene's germline CDR1 is SGDLS and CDR2 YYNGEE. V was cut by 0 bases and J by 8 bases, with 8 bases left in between. The CDR3 loop reads CASSVDREGYTF. The CDR3 DNA reads TGTGCCAGCAGCGTAGACAGGGAAGGCTACACCTTC.

The rearrangement links TRBV19 to TRBJ2-7; D perhaps matches TRBD1 (7 bases). The V gene lost 4 bases and the J gene lost 7 bases, with 17 bases spanning the gap. CDR1 and CDR2 from the germline V gene are LNHDA and SQIVND (reference sequence). The length of the CDR3 is 14 residues. CDR3 sequence reads: CASSNRGTAGEQYF. CDR3 coding DNA: TGTGCCAGTAGTAACAGGGGTACGGCGGGAGAGCAGTACTTC.

The chain has TRBV7-2 and TRBJ1-5, with TRBD1 matching 9 bases. CDR3 length equals 16 residues. The germline gives CDR1 SGHTA, CDR2 FQGNSA. Trimming at V came to 5 bases and at J to 5 bases, leaving 10 bases not matched to a gene. Written as DNA, the CDR3 is TGTGCCAGCAGCCACGCACAGGGGGCAATGTATCAGCCCCAGCATTTT. Translation gives CASSHAQGAMYQPQHF.

The genes are TRBV7-2 and TRBJ1-1; 10 nucleotides line up with TRBD1. Trimming cost V 4 bases and J 0 bases; bases outside gene matches: 5. CDR1 and CDR2 from the germline V gene are SGHTA and FQGNSA. The CDR3 totals 16 residues. The CDR3 sequence: CASSSGQGRVNTEAFF. The CDR3 DNA reads TGTGCCAGCAGCTCGGGACAGGGGCGGGTGAACACTGAAGCTTTCTTT.